This is a list of T cell receptor beta chains from one sample in a study of brain metastases from non-small cell lung cancer. TCRdb keeps only in-frame clones here, not all; method: immunoSEQ multiplex PCR. This sample has about 2,100 clones, with 70% to 90% found just once. The sequenced sample was primary lung tumor tissue. The source is a donor aged 40 or older with non-small cell lung cancer. Both conserved end residues are part of each CDR3. A D gene is named only where the DNA matches it firmly. Size tells how often a clone was seen (once, few, many) or the class of an expanded clone, and some rows leave it out.

CDR3 protein,CDR3 DNA,D gene,clone size,J gene,V gene
CASSLGQNTGELFF,TGCGCCAGCAGCTTGGGACAAAACACCGGGGAGCTGTTTTTT,-,-,TRBJ2-2,TRBV5-1
CASSGPRERQYF,TGTGCCAGCAGCGGCCCGAGGGAACGCCAGTACTTC,-,once,TRBJ2-7,TRBV7-8
CATSDPGTGGRDTQYF,TGTGCCACCAGTGACCCCGGGACAGGGGGCAGGGATACGCAGTATTTT,TRBD1,-,TRBJ2-3,TRBV24-1
CASSYIGEQFF,TGTGCCAGTAGTTACATTGGGGAGCAGTTCTTC,-,-,TRBJ2-1,TRBV6-2/TRBV6-3
CASRREVGETQYF,TGTGCCAGTAGACGGGAGGTCGGGGAGACCCAGTACTTC,TRBD2,once,TRBJ2-5,TRBV7-9
CASSLEGSSYNSPLHF,TGTGCCAGCAGCTTGGAGGGATCCTCCTATAATTCACCCCTCCACTTT,-,once,TRBJ1-6,TRBV5-6
CASSLLDSGANVLTF,TGTGCCAGCAGTTTACTGGACTCTGGGGCCAACGTCCTGACTTTC,-,-,TRBJ2-6,TRBV27
CASSPDRGLGYTF,TGTGCCAGCAGCCCCGACAGGGGGCTTGGCTACACCTTC,TRBD1,-,TRBJ1-2,TRBV27
CAIPRAGGSRGSGNTIYF,TGTGCCATCCCGCGGGCAGGGGGGTCCCGGGGCTCTGGAAACACCATATATTTT,TRBD1,-,TRBJ1-3,TRBV7-9
CASSLGLAGDTQYF,TGTGCCAGCAGTTTGGGACTAGCGGGAGATACGCAGTATTTT,TRBD2,-,TRBJ2-3,TRBV6-5
CASSQSPLYGYTF,TGTGCCAGCAGCCAAAGCCCTCTCTATGGCTACACCTTC,-,-,TRBJ1-2,TRBV16
CASSLGTQGTNSPLHF,TGTGCCAGCAGTTTAGGGACCCAGGGAACAAATTCACCCCTCCACTTT,-,-,TRBJ1-6,TRBV27
CASSRGGLAVLGNTIYF,TGCGCCAGCAGTCGAGGAGGATTAGCAGTTCTTGGAAACACCATATATTTT,-,-,TRBJ1-3,TRBV4-1
CASSFSGQGSGDTQYF,TGTGCCAGCAGCTTCAGCGGACAGGGGTCGGGAGATACGCAGTATTTT,TRBD1,-,TRBJ2-3,TRBV7-2
CASSPRGRINTGELFF,TGTGCCAGCAGCCCTCGGGGGAGGATTAACACCGGGGAGCTGTTTTTT,-,few,TRBJ2-2,TRBV6-2/TRBV6-3
CAISEGEGSQFF,TGTGCCATCAGTGAGGGGGAGGGGTCGCAGTTCTTC,TRBD2,-,TRBJ2-1,TRBV10-3
CAISESAGSIHNEQFF,TGTGCCATCAGTGAGTCTGCAGGGAGTATACACAATGAGCAGTTCTTC,-,-,TRBJ2-1,TRBV10-3
CASSQGESGYTF,TGTGCCAGCAGCCAGGGTGAATCTGGCTACACCTTC,-,-,TRBJ1-2,TRBV3-1/TRBV3-2
CASSQVWVEGAHTNYGYTF,TGTGCCAGCAGCCAAGTATGGGTTGAAGGGGCCCATACGAACTATGGCTACACCTTC,-,-,TRBJ1-2,TRBV3-1/TRBV3-2
CASSLRQGVEDTQYF,TGCGCCAGCAGCTTGCGACAGGGAGTGGAAGATACGCAGTATTTT,TRBD1,-,TRBJ2-3,TRBV5-1
CASSWSSGGAAGANVLTF,TGTGCCAGCAGTTGGTCCTCAGGGGGCGCGGCAGGGGCCAACGTCCTGACTTTC,TRBD1,once,TRBJ2-6,TRBV27
CASSGTPYNEQFF,TGCGCCAGCAGCGGGACCCCCTACAATGAGCAGTTCTTC,-,-,TRBJ2-1,TRBV5-1
CASSRTGRTEAFF,TGCGCCAGCAGCCGGACAGGGAGAACTGAAGCTTTCTTT,TRBD1,-,TRBJ1-1,TRBV4-1
CASSLVMGGGNEQYF,TGTGCCAGCAGTTTAGTGATGGGAGGGGGGAACGAGCAGTACTTC,-,-,TRBJ2-7,TRBV27
CASSIRTGPGWDEQYF,TGTGCCAGCAGCATCCGGACAGGGCCGGGTTGGGACGAGCAGTACTTC,TRBD1,-,TRBJ2-7,TRBV7-9
CASSHGAGPTYNEQFF,TGTGCCAGCAGCCATGGGGCAGGGCCCACCTACAATGAGCAGTTCTTC,-,-,TRBJ2-1,TRBV4-2
CASSPSSTGNYEQYF,TGTGCCAGCTCACCAAGCTCAACAGGGAACTACGAGCAGTACTTC,-,-,TRBJ2-7,TRBV18
CASSLGATNEKLFF,TGTGCCAGCAGCTTGGGGGCAACTAATGAAAAACTGTTTTTT,-,-,TRBJ1-4,TRBV5-6
CASSMIQSSYNEQFF,TGTGCCAGTAGTATGATTCAATCCTCCTACAATGAGCAGTTCTTC,-,-,TRBJ2-1,TRBV19
CASSTPALSRNEQFF,TGTGCCAGTAGTACGCCGGCTCTGTCTCGGAATGAGCAGTTCTTC,-,once,TRBJ2-1,TRBV19
CASSSSEGNTIYF,TGTGCCAGCAGCTCCTCGGAAGGAAACACCATATATTTT,-,once,TRBJ1-3,TRBV7-6
CASSPPGSSYNEQFF,TGTGCCAGCAGTCCCCCAGGGAGCTCCTACAATGAGCAGTTCTTC,-,-,TRBJ2-1,TRBV6-1
CAAQGVDYEQYF,TGTGCCGCACAGGGGGTCGACTACGAGCAGTACTTC,TRBD1,-,TRBJ2-7,TRBV6-6
CASITGYGEAFF,TGTGCCAGTATTACAGGGTACGGTGAAGCTTTCTTT,-,-,TRBJ1-1,TRBV6-5
CASSQEVGGRSHNEQFF,TGCGCCAGCAGCCAAGAGGTCGGCGGGAGGTCCCACAATGAACAGTTCTTC,TRBD2,-,TRBJ2-1,TRBV4-3
CASSMGSYEQYF,TGCGCCAGCTCAATGGGCTCCTACGAGCAGTATTTC,-,-,TRBJ2-7,TRBV10-1
CASSLEGSDQPQHF,TGTGCCAGCAGCTTGGAAGGGTCGGATCAGCCCCAGCATTTT,-,-,TRBJ1-5,TRBV5-5
CASSPPSILEGYTF,TGTGCCAGCTCACCACCCTCCATTCTAGAGGGCTACACCTTC,-,-,TRBJ1-2,TRBV18
CASSLMAQETQYF,TGTGCCAGCAGCTTAATGGCCCAGGAGACCCAGTACTTC,-,-,TRBJ2-5,TRBV11-3
CASSPPGQGAIYNEQFF,TGTGCCAGCAGCCCACCCGGACAGGGGGCGATCTACAATGAGCAGTTCTTC,TRBD1,-,TRBJ2-1,TRBV7-9
CASSFQATITTSYEQYF,TGTGCCAGCAGCTTTCAAGCGACGATCACTACCTCCTACGAGCAGTACTTC,-,-,TRBJ2-7,TRBV5-4
CASSSHLDTQYF,TGTGCCAGTAGTAGTCATCTGGATACGCAGTATTTT,-,-,TRBJ2-3,TRBV19
CASSFSGGTEAFF,TGTGCCAGCAGTTTTTCAGGGGGAACTGAAGCTTTCTTT,TRBD1,-,TRBJ1-1,TRBV28
CASSGDRTNTEAFF,TGTGCCAGCAGCGGGGACAGGACGAACACTGAAGCTTTCTTT,TRBD1,-,TRBJ1-1,TRBV11-1
CASSFNGEAGYTF,TGTGCCAGCAGTTTCAATGGGGAAGCTGGCTACACCTTC,-,-,TRBJ1-2,TRBV12-3/TRBV12-4
CASSQVPVGGELETQYF,TGTGCCAGCAGCCAAGTGCCCGTCGGGGGCGAATTGGAGACCCAGTACTTC,-,-,TRBJ2-5,TRBV3-1/TRBV3-2
CASSWTGGPPGELFF,TGTGCCAGCAGTTGGACAGGGGGACCCCCCGGGGAGCTGTTTTTT,TRBD1,-,TRBJ2-2,TRBV27
CASSFLGGGLGDEQYF,TGCGCCAGCAGCTTCCTGGGTGGCGGGTTAGGCGACGAGCAGTACTTC,-,-,TRBJ2-7,TRBV5-1
CASSPRQGGDVYGYTF,TGTGCCAGTAGTCCCAGACAGGGGGGCGACGTCTATGGCTACACCTTC,TRBD1,-,TRBJ1-2,TRBV19
CASSEYWEQQSGANVLTF,TGTGCCAGCAGTGAATATTGGGAACAGCAGTCTGGGGCCAACGTCCTGACTTTC,-,-,TRBJ2-6,TRBV25-1
CASSPGGANYGYTF,TGTGCCAGCAGCCCTGGAGGGGCTAACTATGGCTACACCTTC,-,once,TRBJ1-2,TRBV3-1/TRBV3-2
CSVDEGSGSYNEQFF,TGCAGCGTTGATGAGGGGAGCGGGAGCTACAATGAGCAGTTCTTC,TRBD2,-,TRBJ2-1,TRBV29-1
CSVEDSKGEQYF,TGCAGCGTTGAAGATAGTAAGGGAGAGCAGTACTTC,-,-,TRBJ2-7,TRBV29-1
CASTIGESGRGRQPQHF,TGTGCCAGTACCATAGGGGAGTCAGGGAGAGGTCGTCAGCCCCAGCATTTT,-,-,TRBJ1-5,TRBV19
CASSIIGGTGLQETQYF,TGTGCCAGTAGTATTATCGGGGGGACAGGGTTACAAGAGACCCAGTACTTC,TRBD1,-,TRBJ2-5,TRBV19